This is a list of T cell receptor beta chains from one sample in a study of T and B cells in COVID-19 patients. MiXCR, applied by TCRdb to the multiplex PCR reads, yields one record per CDR3 protein. The data hold about 13,000 distinct CDR3 sequences, with 25% observed a single time. Sequencing was carried out using blood. These receptors all stem from a human donor who had recovered from COVID-19. Each CDR3 is given with its conserved first and last residue. A D gene is named only where the DNA matches it firmly. A row's size may be missing; if present it is once, few, many or a size class.

J: TRBJ1-6; size: few; D: TRBD1; V: TRBV18; DNA: TGTGCCAGCTCTCATGGACAGGTCCCTACCCCCCTCCACTTT; CDR3: CASSHGQVPTPLHF
J: TRBJ2-7; size: few; D: -; V: TRBV5-4; DNA: TGTGCCAGCAGCTTGGGTCTAGCGACCGAGCAGTACTTC; CDR3: CASSLGLATEQYF
J: TRBJ2-1; size: medium-sized; D: TRBD1; V: TRBV30; DNA: TGTGCCTGGAGTAGAGGACAGGGATGGAATGAGCAGTTCTTC; CDR3: CAWSRGQGWNEQFF
J: TRBJ1-2; size: -; D: -; V: TRBV6-5; DNA: TGTGCCAGCAGTTACAAAGGGGATGGCTACACCTTC; CDR3: CASSYKGDGYTF
J: TRBJ2-7; size: few; D: -; V: TRBV18; DNA: TGTGCCAGCTCTAAGGACTACGAGCAGTACTTC; CDR3: CASSKDYEQYF
J: TRBJ2-2; size: many; D: TRBD2; V: TRBV15; DNA: TGTGCCACCAGCGCGGGGGGGCCAACCGGGGAGCTGTTTTTT; CDR3: CATSAGGPTGELFF
J: TRBJ2-1; size: medium-sized; D: -; V: TRBV5-4; DNA: TGTGCCAGCAGCTTGGGGGGGCCGGCGGGCAATGAGCAGTTCTTC; CDR3: CASSLGGPAGNEQFF
J: TRBJ2-1; size: medium-sized; D: TRBD1; V: TRBV19; DNA: TGTGCCAGTACGACAGGGTTTGAACTAGGCGGTCGGACGGAGCAGTTCTTC; CDR3: CASTTGFELGGRTEQFF
J: TRBJ2-1; size: -; D: -; V: TRBV5-1; DNA: TGCGCCAGCAGCTCGGACGGGGGCTCCTACAATGAGCAGTTCTTC; CDR3: CASSSDGGSYNEQFF
J: TRBJ1-1; size: few; D: -; V: TRBV6-5; DNA: TGTGCCAGCAGTTACCACTCGGCCCAGGGGAGGACTGAAGCTTTCTTT; CDR3: CASSYHSAQGRTEAFF
J: TRBJ2-2; size: -; D: TRBD1; V: TRBV19; DNA: TGTGCCAGTAGTACGCGGACAGGAGGTACCGGGGAGCTGTTTTTT; CDR3: CASSTRTGGTGELFF
J: TRBJ2-6; size: -; D: -; V: TRBV24-1; DNA: TGTGCCACCAGTGACACTAACTCTGGGGCCAACGTCCTGACTTTC; CDR3: CATSDTNSGANVLTF
J: TRBJ2-3; size: few; D: -; V: TRBV28; DNA: TGTGCCAGCAGTTTGGCAGGGGCAGATACGCAGTATTTT; CDR3: CASSLAGADTQYF
J: TRBJ2-3; size: -; D: TRBD2; V: TRBV29-1; DNA: TGCAGCGTTGGCGGGACTAGCGGGGGTAGCACAGATACGCAGTATTTT; CDR3: CSVGGTSGGSTDTQYF
J: TRBJ2-1; size: -; D: -; V: TRBV5-1; DNA: TGCGCCAGCAGCTTGAGGGATCCCCTGGACTGGGGCAATGAGCAGTTCTTC; CDR3: CASSLRDPLDWGNEQFF
J: TRBJ1-2; size: medium-sized; D: -; V: TRBV19; DNA: TGTGCCAGTACCGAGACAGTGACCAACTATGGCTACACCTTC; CDR3: CASTETVTNYGYTF
J: TRBJ2-5; size: -; D: -; V: TRBV4-2; DNA: TGTGCCAGCAGCCAGGATGGGAGGACTCAAGAGACCCAGTACTTC; CDR3: CASSQDGRTQETQYF
J: TRBJ1-2; size: few; D: TRBD1; V: TRBV5-5; DNA: TGTGCCAGCAGCTCCTGGGACAGTGGAGGCTACACCTTC; CDR3: CASSSWDSGGYTF
J: TRBJ2-3; size: few; D: TRBD2; V: TRBV7-9; DNA: TGTGCCAGCAGCTTACCTCGGGGGGGGTTCCAGGCAGATACGCAGTATTTT; CDR3: CASSLPRGGFQADTQYF
J: TRBJ2-2; size: medium-sized; D: -; V: TRBV19; DNA: TGTGCCACTCAGAGGGGGATGAGCGGGGAGCTGTTTTTT; CDR3: CATQRGMSGELFF
J: TRBJ1-2; size: medium-sized; D: TRBD1; V: TRBV6-6; DNA: TGTGCCAGCAGTTACCCCGACAGGGGGCTAGGCGGCTACACCTTC; CDR3: CASSYPDRGLGGYTF
J: TRBJ2-2; size: -; D: -; V: TRBV7-9; DNA: TGTGCCAGCAGCGATACAGTCGATCCCGGGGAGCTGTTTTTT; CDR3: CASSDTVDPGELFF
J: TRBJ2-2; size: -; D: TRBD1; V: TRBV20-1; DNA: TGCAGTGCTAGAGCTCGGGACAGGGATGGCACCGGGGAGCTGTTTTTT; CDR3: CSARARDRDGTGELFF
J: TRBJ1-5; size: -; D: TRBD1; V: TRBV7-2; DNA: TGTGCCAGCAGTACGACAGGGTTCAATCAGCCCCAGCATTTT; CDR3: CASSTTGFNQPQHF
J: TRBJ2-5; size: few; D: -; V: TRBV12-3/TRBV12-4; DNA: TGTGCCAGCAGTTTGGTAGGGCTAGGGGAGACCCAGTACTTC; CDR3: CASSLVGLGETQYF
J: TRBJ2-5; size: medium-sized; D: TRBD1; V: TRBV15; DNA: TGTGCCACCAGCAGAGACGACAGGGTGGAGACCCAGTACTTC; CDR3: CATSRDDRVETQYF
J: TRBJ2-5; size: medium-sized; D: -; V: TRBV13; DNA: TGTGCCAGCAGCTTAGTCGGGAGTGGAGAGACCCAGTACTTC; CDR3: CASSLVGSGETQYF
J: TRBJ2-1; size: -; D: TRBD2; V: TRBV5-5; DNA: TGTGCCAGCAGCCCCGCGGGACTAGCGGGGACCAATGAGCAGTTCTTC; CDR3: CASSPAGLAGTNEQFF
J: TRBJ1-1; size: many; D: -; V: TRBV5-6; DNA: TGTGCCAGCAGCTTGGTAGGGGATCGTATGTCCACTGAAGCTTTCTTT; CDR3: CASSLVGDRMSTEAFF
J: TRBJ2-7; size: many; D: -; V: TRBV12-3/TRBV12-4; DNA: TGTGCCAGCAGTCCCCTATTAGGCCCCTCCTACGAGCAGTACTTC; CDR3: CASSPLLGPSYEQYF
J: TRBJ2-2; size: few; D: TRBD1; V: TRBV7-9; DNA: TGTGCCAGCAGCCGGACAGGGCCCGGGGAGCTGTTTTTT; CDR3: CASSRTGPGELFF
J: TRBJ2-3; size: medium-sized; D: -; V: TRBV27; DNA: TGTGCCAGCAGTTTCGGGAATGGGGGCACAGATACGCAGTATTTT; CDR3: CASSFGNGGTDTQYF
J: TRBJ2-3; size: medium-sized; D: -; V: TRBV10-3; DNA: TGTGCCATCAGTGAGGGTGCAGATACGCAGTATTTT; CDR3: CAISEGADTQYF
J: TRBJ2-1; size: medium-sized; D: TRBD2; V: TRBV6-5; DNA: TGTGCCAGCAGTTCGTCGCATCTGAGGACTAGCGGGAGTCCTGAGCAGTTCTTC; CDR3: CASSSSHLRTSGSPEQFF
J: TRBJ1-5; size: many; D: TRBD1; V: TRBV6-5; DNA: TGTGCCAGCGGAATGGGACAGAATCAGCCCCAGCATTTT; CDR3: CASGMGQNQPQHF
J: TRBJ2-3; size: -; D: TRBD2; V: TRBV12-3/TRBV12-4; DNA: TGTGCCAGCAGCCCGTTGGGCCGACTAGCGGGAAAGGTGGATACGCAGTATTTT; CDR3: CASSPLGRLAGKVDTQYF
J: TRBJ2-7; size: -; D: TRBD2; V: TRBV12-3/TRBV12-4; DNA: TGTGCCAGCAGTTTAAGGAGACTAGCGAGACCCTACGAGCAGTACTTC; CDR3: CASSLRRLARPYEQYF
J: TRBJ1-2; size: few; D: -; V: TRBV6-6; DNA: TGTGCCAGCAGTTATCTCCTTGCAGGCTACTATGGCTACACCTTC; CDR3: CASSYLLAGYYGYTF
J: TRBJ1-4; size: few; D: -; V: TRBV6-2/TRBV6-3; DNA: TGTGCCAGCAGTTCGGTGGCAACTAATGAAAAACTGTTTTTT; CDR3: CASSSVATNEKLFF
J: TRBJ1-3; size: medium-sized; D: -; V: TRBV5-5; DNA: TGTGCCAGCAGCACGAGGGCAGGGGCAGGAAACACCATATATTTT; CDR3: CASSTRAGAGNTIYF
J: TRBJ2-5; size: -; D: TRBD1; V: TRBV12-5; DNA: TGTGCTAGTGGTTTGGTACCTAAGGGACAGGGGGCGGTTAAAGAGACCCAGTACTTC; CDR3: CASGLVPKGQGAVKETQYF
J: TRBJ2-7; size: many; D: TRBD1; V: TRBV6-1; DNA: TGTGCCAGCAGTGGGTTACACCGGGACAGGTACTACGAGCAGTACTTC; CDR3: CASSGLHRDRYYEQYF
J: TRBJ2-3; size: -; D: -; V: TRBV11-1; DNA: TGTGCCAGCAGCCCCCGGACAACTAGCACAGATACGCAGTATTTT; CDR3: CASSPRTTSTDTQYF
J: TRBJ1-3; size: -; D: -; V: TRBV20-1; DNA: TGCAGTGCTAGCAGGGAGGCCTTTAGGGGAAACACCATATATTTT; CDR3: CSASREAFRGNTIYF
J: TRBJ2-3; size: medium-sized; D: -; V: TRBV19; DNA: TGTGCCAGTAGTACATCAGGGGCCGCCGACACAGATACGCAGTATTTT; CDR3: CASSTSGAADTDTQYF
J: TRBJ1-1; size: few; D: TRBD1; V: TRBV27; DNA: TGTGCCAGCAGTTCTCTCCGGGACAGGGGGACTGAAGCTTTCTTT; CDR3: CASSSLRDRGTEAFF
J: TRBJ1-2; size: -; D: -; V: TRBV10-3; DNA: TGTGCCACCTCGGAACAGGTGAACTATGGCTACACCTTC; CDR3: CATSEQVNYGYTF
J: TRBJ1-2; size: medium-sized; D: -; V: TRBV15; DNA: TGTGCCACCAGCAGAGGAGGTGGCTACACCTTC; CDR3: CATSRGGGYTF
J: TRBJ2-1; size: medium-sized; D: -; V: TRBV19; DNA: TGTGCCAGTAGTGATACAGGGGAGGGTGAGCAGTTCTTC; CDR3: CASSDTGEGEQFF
J: TRBJ2-5; size: many; D: -; V: TRBV6-2/TRBV6-3; DNA: TGTGCCAGCAGTTACTTTTTAGGGGGAGACTTGAAGACCCAGTACTTC; CDR3: CASSYFLGGDLKTQYF
J: TRBJ1-3; size: -; D: TRBD1; V: TRBV18; DNA: TGTGCCAGCTCACCTCAGGACAGGGGAAACACCATATATTTT; CDR3: CASSPQDRGNTIYF
J: TRBJ2-5; size: few; D: -; V: TRBV6-1; DNA: TGTGCCAGCGGCCGGGACTTACCTGGATTCCAAGAGACCCAGTACTTC; CDR3: CASGRDLPGFQETQYF
J: TRBJ2-6; size: medium-sized; D: -; V: TRBV27; DNA: TGTGCCAGCAGTTTTCTTACTCTGGGGGCCAACGTCCTGACTTTC; CDR3: CASSFLTLGANVLTF
J: TRBJ1-5; size: -; D: -; V: TRBV27; DNA: TGTGCCAGCAGTTTCGAGGGTCAGCCCCAGCATTTT; CDR3: CASSFEGQPQHF